This TCR beta chain was sequenced during a study of Graves' ophthalmopathy and Graves' hyperthyroidism (dated 2018 in TCRdb). Concerning the study at large: A patient counted as having stable hyperthyroidism if there was no progression to ophthalmopathy within 18 months of follow-up. The study used signatures of the TCR beta repertoire to tell Graves' ophthalmopathy apart from Graves' hyperthyroidism and to predict which patients would progress to ophthalmopathy. In total, approximately 140 blood samples were TCR-sequenced: approximately 42 ophthalmopathy, roughly 80 hyperthyroidism and some 17 hyperthyroidism-to-ophthalmopathy patients. To explore V-J signatures that distinguish ophthalmopathy from hyperthyroidism, a discovery set of 90 to 100 patients was enrolled, made up of 43 with ophthalmopathy and roughly 55 with stable hyperthyroidism. An independent validation cohort was composed of around 19 hyperthyroidism patients and around 15 patients who later progressed from hyperthyroidism to ophthalmopathy. In five or six hyperthyroidism patients, T-cell repertoires of thyroid tissue and blood were compared. Once sampling was done, hyperthyroidism patients were given methimazole at a starting dose of 30 mg daily, while ophthalmopathy patients were given high-dose intravenous methylprednisolone. Results the study describes overall, beyond this receptor: Most expanded thyroid clonotypes with frequency above 0.001 were also detected in blood, suggesting blood repertoires may reflect the thyroid immune response. In validation, the model predicted ophthalmopathy progression with about 71% sensitivity and roughly 72% specificity; roughly 11 predicted patients were CT-confirmed with GO in a median of about 6.1 months. In cross-validation, the 13-signature model distinguished ophthalmopathy from stable hyperthyroidism with 85% to 90% sensitivity and around 81% specificity, and in the test set the corresponding values were around 78% and 73%. Sample size was not predetermined statistically, and investigators were not blinded to group allocation.

This clonotype turned up a few times. Which antigen it targets is not known. Base qualities are not provided; no much larger clone lies one nucleotide away. The CDR3 covers 15 residues, taking in both the cysteine and the phenylalanine. The kept DNA is CDR3 alone, 45 bases in frame from the first base. Germline trimming amounts to 5 bases on V and 5 bases on J, with 10 as the count of junction bases outside the gene matches. CDR1 is given as SGHTA and CDR2 as FQGNSA, both from the germline V gene. For repertoire sequencing, TCR beta CDR3 regions were amplified from RNA transcripts. The first round of RT-PCR was done with HTBI primers and the Qiagen OneStep RT-PCR kit, and was followed by a second round of multiplex PCR, then size selection and purification. The libraries underwent paired-end sequencing with 100 bp reads on an Illumina HiSeq2000. The authors processed their data as follows. SOAPnuke was used for read processing, and reads with adapters, uncalled bases, a mean Phred below 15, or no exact constant-primer or identifier match were discarded. COPE v1.2.5 was used to merge the high-quality paired reads. Unique nucleotide sequences were defined as clonotypes and aligned to IMGT TRB V, D and J references using MiTCR v1.1. Analysis was restricted to V-J combinations with a frequency above 0.0001, which covered roughly 99% of repertoires. A TCR clonal expansion and chaos score per V-J combination was defined as the ratio of F50 clonal expansion to chaos observed in the TCRdist matrix. Welch's t-statistics and random forest were used to reduce features to about a dozen V-J combinations, which were fed into a naive Bayes classifier. The similarity between thyroid and blood repertoires was quantified using the Morisita-Horn index. TCRdb reanalyzed the raw reads on its own, using fastp at Q25 for trimming and MiXCR for clone calling, and kept in-frame beta chains. Identical CDR3 protein sequences are pooled into one entry, listed with their most common genes and DNA. The V and J calls shown here were made by TCRdb, not taken from the authors' results. This sample is represented by over a million distinct CDR3 sequences; about two fifths of them were singletons. Around 10% of the sample is held by the ten biggest clonotypes.

Patients with hyperthyroidism were aged 18 to 65 years, had been newly diagnosed, and had a disease duration of less than 2 months. Patients with other autoimmune diseases, uncontrolled infections, pregnancy or lactation were excluded from the study. Clinical symptoms, serum thyroxine, TRAb, thyroid ultrasound and orbital computed tomography formed the basis of the diagnosis. Total RNA was extracted with Trizol reagent and quality-checked on an Agilent 2100 Bioanalyzer. Sequencing input: peripheral blood or thyroid tissue (not recorded which). The chain was built from TRBV7-2 and TRBJ2-5, and 8 junction bases match TRBD1. The TCR comes from an adult man with Graves' hyperthyroidism. The nucleotides read TGTGCCAGCAGCGCGAACTCAGGGGGCGTTGAGACCCAGTACTTC. Its coded protein is CASSANSGGVETQYF.